This entry concerns a single T cell receptor (beta chain). Germline assignment: CDR1 MGHRA and CDR2 YSYEKL. This CDR3 has 18 amino acids. Trimming removed 3 bases from V and 1 base from J; junction bases left unmatched: 12. This entry comes from a study of blood T cell repertoires in COVID-19. Study context: In each case, the material was cDNA or gDNA derived from T cells, B-cell-depleted T cells, or PBMCs.

In the authors' methods: For nucleated cells, counts were estimated from reference gene primer amplification. Produced via immunoSEQ multiplex PCR; TCRdb's table is partial and in-frame only. The V and J calls and clone size are taken from that table; D and trimming were inferred from the DNA. The sample lists fewer than 400,000 clones, approximately 91% seen once, with approximately 4.7% in the top ten. Cohort assignment relied on participant-reported clinical history. This rearrangement joins TRBV4-1 to TRBJ2-5; 9 bases are shared with TRBD2. Sequencing input: PBMCs or T cells enriched from blood (not recorded which). The clonotype comes from a man aged 60 to 75 who had recovered from COVID-19. CDR3 bases: TGCGCCAGCAGCCAGGGGACTAGCCGTGGAAACCCCCAAGAGACCCAGTACTTC. Translating it yields CASSQGTSRGNPQETQYF.